The 4 T cell receptor beta chains reported below all come from one sample, sequenced in a study of Ad26.COV2.S vaccination and SARS-CoV-2 variants (dated by TCRdb to the early 2020s). The treatment or condition label, read with the paper, signifies: some 19 received Ad26.COV2.S at low or high dose, single or two shots; 5 received placebo; per-sample allocation not given. For vaccine and placebo recipients, repertoires were sequenced using samples collected on day 63 after the first injection. Receptors were amplified or captured by the immunoSEQ multiplex PCR assay. TCRdb holds this immuneACCESS table with in-frame rearrangements only. Some clones are missing; in checked studies, unresolved V genes explain under half, and the rest has no known cause. Within this sample are approximately 360,000 clones, with 83% of them counted one time only. Jointly, the top ten make up around 7% of the sample.

This specimen was peripheral blood, taken in a trial of Ad26.COV2.S vaccine versus placebo. Receptors were obtained from a person between 18 and 65 years old who received the Ad26.COV2.S COVID-19 vaccine or a placebo.

The chain couples TRBV6-5 to TRBJ2-7; 8 bases align to TRBD1. From germline, CDR1 is MNHEY and CDR2 SVGAGI. V shed 8 bases and J 4 bases; nucleotides not matched to a gene: 4. CDR3 length: 12 amino acids. DNA of the CDR3: TGTGCCAGCGATACAGGGGGTTACGAGCAGTACTTC. Translation gives CASDTGGYEQYF.

This clone is a singleton in its sample. V gene TRBV5-1 combines with J gene TRBJ2-7, with D perhaps matching TRBD2 (5 bases). The germline V and J ends were trimmed by 0 bases and 5 bases, with 15 bases remaining between them. The CDR3 has 15 amino acids. Germline-derived CDR1 and CDR2 are SGHRS and YFSETQ. The chain's CDR3 is CASSLGGSTRDEQYF. In DNA form, the CDR3 reads TGCGCCAGCAGCTTGGGCGGGTCTACTAGGGACGAGCAGTACTTC. Drawing the rest from reference TRBV5-1 and TRBJ2-7, the complete variable domain is KAGVTQTPRYLIKTRGQQVTLSCSPISGHRSVSWYQQTPGQGLQFLFEYFSETQRNKGNFPGRFSGRQFSNSRSEMNVSTLELGDSALYLCASSLGGSTRDEQYFGPGTRLTVT.

This sequence joins TRBV19 and TRBJ2-2; tentative D call: TRBD1 (5 bases). Trimming cost V 6 bases and J 6 bases, with 8 bases left between them. The germline V gene encodes CDR1 LNHDA and CDR2 SQIVND (reference sequence). The CDR3 loop spans 12 amino acids. CDR3 DNA sequence: TGTGCCAGTAGCCAGGGTTCCGGGGAGCTGTTTTTT. Its translation is CASSQGSGELFF.

This chain uses TRBV7-9 with TRBJ1-2; D uncertain. This CDR3 is built from 12 residues. CDR1 and CDR2 (germline): SEHNR, FQNEAQ (reference sequence). V was clipped by 4 bases and J by 6 bases, with 9 bases between them. The CDR3 nucleotides read TGTGCCAGCAGCTCGGAGGTCCATGGCTACACCTTC. Its protein product is CASSSEVHGYTF.